This TCR beta chain comes out of a study of cytotoxic CD8 clonotypes in ibrutinib-treated CLL. Study observations and caveats: Baseline clonality exceeded age-matched healthy donors and tracked circulating CD8+ T-cell counts. For progressing versus sustained-remission patients, sampling times were not the same.

The table came from immunoSEQ multiplex PCR; TCRdb's copy has only in-frame clones and leaves some out. The table includes roughly 330,000 clones, 67% detected once. Cryopreserved PBMCs supplied about 1.9 micrograms of genomic DNA for TCR beta libraries. Remarks on this clone: What it binds is not known.

The ends were cut back, 2 bases at V and 1 base at J, with 10 bases in the middle. The CDR3 contains 15 residues. CDR1 is MNHNY, CDR2 SVGAGI, per germline (reference sequence). The origin of this receptor is a human donor with chronic lymphocytic leukemia. This chain connects TRBV6-6 to TRBJ2-3; D perhaps matches TRBD2 (5 bases). This material consisted of PBMCs, taken after 36 months of ibrutinib treatment. CDR3 sequence (DNA): TGTGCCAGCAGTTACACGGGAACCCGCACAGATACGCAGTATTTT. Its translation is CASSYTGTRTDTQYF.